This entry lists 24 T cell receptor beta chains sequenced from one sample in a study of T cell responses to AZD1222 COVID-19 vaccine. Measured with immunoSEQ multiplex PCR; TCRdb has only the in-frame clones, and not every one. Among about 110,000 clones, 70% to 90% were seen once, and the ten largest hold 4.8%. Here the sequenced sample was peripheral blood, taken 28 days after the second AZD1222 dose. Source of these receptors: an adult who received the AZD1222 COVID-19 vaccine.

V and J are TRBV28 and TRBJ2-5; the D gene could be TRBD1 or TRBD2 (6 bases each). The germline CDR1 and CDR2 sequences are MDHEN and SYDVKM. Trimming pared 6 bases from V and 5 bases from J, leaving 22 bases between. The CDR3 covers 16 residues. CDR3 loop: CASRTSSGGARETQYF. In DNA form, the CDR3 reads TGTGCCAGCAGGACCTCCTCCGGGGGCGCCCGGGAGACCCAGTACTTC. The entire variable domain, with the rest obtained from reference TRBV28 and TRBJ2-5, is as follows: DVKVTQSSRYLVKRTGEKVFLECVQDMDHENMFWYRQDPGLGLRLIYFSYDVKMKEKGDIPEGYSVSREKKERFSLILESASTNQTSMYLCASRTSSGGARETQYFGPGTRLLVL.

The chain links TRBV11-2 to TRBJ1-2; the D gene is possibly TRBD1 (6 bases). This CDR3 spans 14 amino acids. Germline loops: CDR1 SGHAT, CDR2 FQNNGV. Deletions cut 1 base from V and 7 bases from J, with 13 bases between. The CDR3 DNA reads TGTGCCAGCAGCTTAGCAGGGGATGAGGGTGGCTACACCTTC. Translation: CASSLAGDEGGYTF.

The chain employs TRBV10-3 and TRBJ2-2; maybe TRBD1 (5 bases). Deletions cut 5 bases from V and 1 base from J, with 8 bases between. The germline V gene encodes CDR1 ENHRY and CDR2 SYGVKD. This CDR3 has 14 amino acids. CDR3 sequence: CAISSRENTGELFF. For the CDR3, the DNA is TGTGCCATCAGTAGCAGGGAGAACACCGGGGAGCTGTTTTTT.

V and J are TRBV6-2 or TRBV6-3 and TRBJ1-5; D unresolved. Germline CDR1 MNHEY, CDR2 SVGEGT. The CDR3 is 16 residues long. V gave up 6 bases and J gave up 2 bases, with 17 bases separating them. CDR3 nucleotides: TGTGCCAGCAGCCTTAGGAGCCTTGTAGGCAATCAGCCCCAGCATTTT. The encoded protein is CASSLRSLVGNQPQHF.

As for this clone: The sample contains more than one DNA sequence encoding this CDR3. CDR3 nucleotide sequence: TGTGCCAGCAGCCCCGGGACAGGGGGGAATCAGCCCCAGCATTTT. It is translated as CASSPGTGGNQPQHF. The chain links TRBV27 to TRBJ1-5; TRBD1 matches at 11 bases. The CDR3 is 15 residues long. Germline V CDR1 and CDR2: MNHEY, SMNVEV (reference sequence). The J segment lost 4 bases and the V segment lost 6 bases, leaving 5 bases of the junction unmatched.

The rearrangement joins TRBV27 to TRBJ1-6, with D unclear. Germline-derived CDR1 and CDR2 are MNHEY and SMNVEV (reference sequence). Trimming left V 1 base short and J 7 bases short, with 11 bases between. CDR3 length: 15 amino acids. CDR3 in DNA: TGTGCCAGCAGTTTATTGGGGAACAGCAATTCACCCCTCCACTTT. Amino acid sequence: CASSLLGNSNSPLHF.

The chain recombines TRBV28 with TRBJ2-2, with D tentatively TRBD2 (5 bases). CDR1 and CDR2 from the germline V gene are MDHEN and SYDVKM. Deletions cut 4 bases from V and 1 base from J, with 22 bases between. The CDR3 contains 19 residues. CDR3 sequence: CASSSRAGLPTWNTGELFF. CDR3 bases: TGTGCCAGCAGTTCCCGGGCGGGTTTACCCACTTGGAACACCGGGGAGCTGTTTTTT.

This clone showed up just once. The genes are TRBV6-5 and TRBJ2-7; no definite D call. V was pared by 5 bases and J by 8 bases, with 16 bases between. The germline gives CDR1 MNHEY, CDR2 SVGAGI. The CDR3 is made up of 13 amino acids. CDR3 sequence reads: CASSPANPGQQYF. DNA for the CDR3: TGTGCCAGCAGTCCCGCTAACCCTGGGCAGCAGTACTTC.

This chain joins TRBV7-2 and TRBJ1-5; D is unclear. V was cut by 1 base and J by 3 bases, with 10 bases left in between. CDR1 and CDR2 from the germline V gene are SGHTA and FQGNSA. This CDR3 is built from 15 residues. CDR3 coding DNA: TGTGCCAGCAGCTTAGGACTGGGGTTCAATCAGCCCCAGCATTTT. This translates into CASSLGLGFNQPQHF. The variable domain in full, with the rest retrieved from reference TRBV7-2 and TRBJ1-5, is GAGVSQSPSNKVTEKGKDVELRCDPISGHTALYWYRQSLGQGLEFLIYFQGNSAPDKSGLPSDRFSAERTGGSVSTLTIQRTQQEDSAVYLCASSLGLGFNQPQHFGDGTRLSIL.

This chain links TRBV5-6 with TRBJ1-5; the match to TRBD1 covers 8 bases. V was clipped by 0 bases and J by 6 bases; unmatched bases: 11. Germline V gives CDR1 SGHDT, CDR2 YYEEEE. The CDR3 totals 17 residues. The CDR3 bases are TGTGCCAGCAGCTTGGCACAGGGGGACCGGGGGAGTCAGCCCCAGCATTTT. Amino acid sequence: CASSLAQGDRGSQPQHF.

V is TRBV11-3 and J is TRBJ2-3, with D possibly being TRBD2 (6 bases). The germline V gene has CDR1 SGHNT and CDR2 YENEEA. Trimming removed 0 bases from V and 8 bases from J, with 21 bases in between. This CDR3 is 17 amino acids long. CDR3 bases: TGTGCCAGCAGCTTAGAATGGGCTAGCGCCAAGGTGGTTACGCAGTATTTT. It yields the protein CASSLEWASAKVVTQYF.

Concerning this clone itself: The sample carries other DNA sequences with the same CDR3. The rearrangement links TRBV7-9 to TRBJ1-6; TRBD1 matches at 7 bases. The V gene end was trimmed by 5 bases and the J gene end by 0 bases; junction bases not matched to a gene: 1. This CDR3 is built from 15 residues. CDR1 is SEHNR, CDR2 FQNEAQ, per germline (reference sequence). The CDR3 reads CASSRQGSYNSPLHF. CDR3 nucleotides: TGTGCCAGCAGCCGACAGGGCTCCTATAATTCACCCCTCCACTTT.

The rearrangement links TRBV6-5 to TRBJ2-7, with D possibly being TRBD2 (6 bases). The length of the CDR3 is 15 residues. Per the germline V gene, CDR1 is MNHEY and CDR2 is SVGAGI. Trimming pared 6 bases from V and 7 bases from J, leaving 22 bases between. This CDR3 is CASSPARALAREQYF. CDR3 DNA: TGTGCCAGCAGCCCCGCAAGGGCCCTAGCGCGAGAGCAGTACTTC.

This clone was observed once. V usage is TRBV4-3 and J usage is TRBJ1-1, with D maybe TRBD1 (6 bases). Germline-derived CDR1 and CDR2 are LGHNA and YSLEER. Trimming pared 4 bases from V and 5 bases from J, leaving 17 bases between. CDR3 size: 15 residues. The CDR3 here is CASSPLTGSQTEAFF. The CDR3 DNA follows: TGCGCCAGCAGCCCGCTAACAGGGAGTCAGACTGAAGCTTTCTTT.

V and J are TRBV4-2 and TRBJ1-4; TRBD1 might be the D (6 bases). The CDR3 extends over 16 amino acids. CDR1 and CDR2 from the germline V gene are LGHNA and YNFKEQ. Trimming cost V 1 base and J 6 bases, with 15 bases left between them. The CDR3 DNA reads TGTGCCAGCAGCCAAGGGTACAGGGTTTTGGATGAAAAACTGTTTTTT. Its translation: CASSQGYRVLDEKLFF.

The chain recombines TRBV27 with TRBJ2-3; 8 bases match TRBD2. Germline V gene sequence: CDR1 MNHEY, CDR2 SMNVEV (reference sequence). This CDR3 has 12 residues. V gave up 7 bases and J gave up 6 bases; unmatched junction bases: 3. The CDR3, as DNA: TGTGCCAGCAAGCGGGGGCGGGATACGCAGTATTTT. Translation: CASKRGRDTQYF.

The rearrangement uses TRBV19 and TRBJ1-1, with D maybe TRBD1 (5 bases). The germline gives CDR1 LNHDA, CDR2 SQIVND (reference sequence). The CDR3 is made up of 15 amino acids. Deletions cut 10 bases from V and 1 base from J, with 19 bases between. CDR3 DNA sequence: TGTGCCACCATGGGTTGGGGGTACGGGAACACTGAAGCTTTCTTT. This sequence encodes CATMGWGYGNTEAFF.

The V and J genes are TRBV5-1 and TRBJ1-1; no clear D. CDR3 length: 16 residues. Germline V gene sequence: CDR1 SGHRS, CDR2 YFSETQ. The V end was cut by 2 bases, the J end by 0 bases, with 14 bases between. The CDR3 reads CASSLAAGVMNTEAFF. DNA for the CDR3: TGCGCCAGCAGCTTAGCAGCCGGGGTCATGAACACTGAAGCTTTCTTT.

The V call is TRBV19, the J call TRBJ1-4; weak D call: TRBD1 (5 bases). In germline, CDR1 is LNHDA, CDR2 SQIVND (reference sequence). This CDR3 is 14 amino acids long. Trimming pared 4 bases from V and 4 bases from J, leaving 10 bases between. The CDR3, as DNA: TGTGCCAGTAGTAGAGACAGCTTTAATGAAAAACTGTTTTTT. Amino acid sequence: CASSRDSFNEKLFF.

This clone was seen once. The chain couples TRBV2 to TRBJ2-7, with D hard to call. This CDR3 has 11 amino acids. V lost 5 bases, J lost 5 bases, and 7 bases lay in between. Per germline, CDR1 SNHLY and CDR2 FYNNEI. For the CDR3, the DNA is TGTGCCAGCAGTAGGGAAGACGAGCAGTACTTC. This codes for CASSREDEQYF.

The gene calls are TRBV3-1 (or the pseudogene TRBV3-2) and TRBJ2-7; 8 nucleotides agree with TRBD1. The V and J ends lost 6 bases and 6 bases, in that order; junction bases with no gene match: 7. This CDR3 comprises 13 residues. Germline CDR1 and CDR2: LGHDT and YNNKEL (reference sequence). The CDR3 bases are TGTGCCAGCAGATTTGGACAGGGATCCGAGCAGTACTTC. Protein product: CASRFGQGSEQYF.

The CDR3 here is CASSPQDRYSGNTIYF. The CDR3 bases are TGTGCCAGCAGCCCTCAGGACCGCTACTCTGGAAACACCATATATTTT. J is TRBJ1-3 and V is TRBV7-6, with D unclear. The CDR3 runs to 16 residues. From germline, CDR1 is SGHVS and CDR2 FNYEAQ. The V and J ends lost 5 bases and 0 bases respectively, with 14 bases between them.

The chain couples TRBV18 to TRBJ2-3; no firm D call. The CDR3 runs to 14 residues. The germline V and J ends were trimmed by 3 bases and 1 base, with 8 bases remaining between them. Germline assignment: CDR1 KGHSH and CDR2 LQKENI. CDR3 protein: CASSPPSGTDTQYF. Written as DNA, the CDR3 is TGTGCCAGCTCACCCCCGTCGGGCACAGATACGCAGTATTTT.

The CDR3 region is CASSLDRNQPQHF. CDR3 bases: TGTGCCAGCTCACTGGACAGAAATCAGCCCCAGCATTTT. The chain recombines TRBV18 with TRBJ1-5, with D perhaps TRBD1 (6 bases). This CDR3 region has 13 residues. The V and J ends lost 4 bases and 4 bases respectively, with 8 bases between them. CDR1 KGHSH and CDR2 LQKENI come from the germline V gene. The full variable domain, its missing parts supplied by reference TRBV18 and TRBJ1-5, is NAGVMQNPRHLVRRRGQEARLRCSPMKGHSHVYWYRQLPEEGLKFMVYLQKENIIDESGMPKERFSAEFPKEGPSILRIQQVVRGDSAAYFCASSLDRNQPQHFGDGTRLSIL.